These 16 T cell receptor beta chains share one sample of origin, sequenced in a study of blood T cell repertoires in COVID-19. The assay was immunoSEQ multiplex PCR, and TCRdb's table has in-frame clones only and misses some. The profile covers tens of thousands of clones, with more than 75% appearing a single time and around 13% taken by the ten largest. Sequencing was carried out using peripheral blood. Receptor source: a woman between 65 and 79 years old with acute or convalescent COVID-19.

This clone was counted between two and nine times. The CDR3 nucleotides read TGTGCCAGCAGCCCGACAGGGTTGAACACTGAAGCTTTCTTT. Translating gives CASSPTGLNTEAFF. This sequence joins TRBV11-3 and TRBJ1-1; 7 bases fit TRBD1. The CDR3 spans 14 residues. Germline CDR1 SGHNT, CDR2 YENEEA. The V segment lost 5 bases and the J segment 0 bases; nucleotides outside the gene matches: 3.

In its sample, this clone was seen once. This rearrangement joins TRBV28 to TRBJ1-1; 10 positions agree with TRBD1. Germline-derived CDR1 and CDR2 are MDHEN and SYDVKM. The CDR3 totals 14 residues. Trimming removed 5 bases from V and 5 bases from J; junction bases left unmatched: 5. The CDR3 reads CASSPGQGRTEAFF. The CDR3 nucleotides are TGTGCCAGCAGTCCGGGACAGGGGAGGACTGAAGCTTTCTTT.

The chain links TRBV11-3 to TRBJ1-1; D is uncertain. In germline, CDR1 is SGHNT, CDR2 YENEEA. V shed 6 bases and J shed 1 base, with 9 bases lying between them. CDR3 length equals 13 residues. Written as DNA, the CDR3 is TGTGCCAGCAGTTCTAATGGGAACACTGAAGCTTTCTTT. This translates into CASSSNGNTEAFF.

The rearrangement joins TRBV3-1 (or the pseudogene TRBV3-2) to TRBJ1-6; D unclear. V lost 5 bases, J lost 9 bases, and 11 bases lay in between. The CDR3 contains 13 residues. Germline V CDR1 and CDR2: LGHDT, YNNKEL (reference sequence). The CDR3 region has the DNA TGTGCCAGCAGCTACTCACAGCTTTCACCCCTCCACTTT. It encodes CASSYSQLSPLHF.

In this sample, this clone turned up once. This chain joins TRBV6-5 and TRBJ1-1; D might be TRBD1 (5 bases). The V gene lost 5 bases and the J gene lost 6 bases, with 10 bases spanning the gap. Germline V gene sequence: CDR1 MNHEY, CDR2 SVGAGI. This CDR3 comprises 12 residues. CDR3 coding DNA: TGTGCCAGCAGTCTAGGGGCTTCTGAAGCTTTCTTT. It specifies CASSLGASEAFF.

This chain joins TRBV5-4 and TRBJ2-5; 8 nucleotides match TRBD2. Germline V CDR1 and CDR2: SGHNT, YYREEE (reference sequence). The CDR3 covers 14 residues. V trimming: 1 base; J trimming: 4 bases; junction bases outside the gene matches: 3. The CDR3 loop reads CASSLWSGGETQYF. CDR3 bases: TGTGCCAGCAGCTTGTGGAGCGGGGGAGAGACCCAGTACTTC.

The V call is TRBV12-3 or TRBV12-4, the J call TRBJ1-3; D might be TRBD1 (6 bases). The CDR3 totals 12 residues. Trimming removed 5 bases at V and 4 bases at J, with 6 bases between. CDR3: CASSQGGNTIYF. For the CDR3, the DNA is TGTGCCAGCAGTCAGGGGGGAAACACCATATATTTT.

CDR3 in DNA: TGTGCCAGCAGCTTAAGGAGCGGGAGGGTGGTAGATACGCAGTATTTT. Translated, it gives CASSLRSGRVVDTQYF. The chain links TRBV7-2 to TRBJ2-3; 10 nucleotides align to TRBD2. V dropped 2 bases and J dropped 5; count of bases not matched to a gene: 7. The CDR3 runs 16 residues. The germline V gene has CDR1 SGHTA and CDR2 FQGNSA. Using reference TRBV7-2 and TRBJ2-3 for the parts outside the CDR3, the full variable domain is GAGVSQSPSNKVTEKGKDVELRCDPISGHTALYWYRQSLGQGLEFLIYFQGNSAPDKSGLPSDRFSAERTGGSVSTLTIQRTQQEDSAVYLCASSLRSGRVVDTQYFGPGTRLTVL.

In its sample, this clone was seen once. The V gene is TRBV10-1, the J gene TRBJ2-5; 8 bases agree with TRBD2. J gave up 2 bases and V 6 bases, and 2 bases lay outside the gene matches. Germline assignment: CDR1 WNHNN and CDR2 SYGVQD (reference sequence). This CDR3 comprises 13 residues. CDR3 sequence (DNA): TGCGCCAGCAGACCTAGCGGGCAAGAGACCCAGTACTTC. It codes for CASRPSGQETQYF.

The V gene is TRBV9, the J gene TRBJ2-3; tentative D call: TRBD1 (6 bases). Trimming took 0 bases from V and 1 from J, leaving 12 bases between them. Germline V gene lookup returns CDR1 SGDLS and CDR2 YYNGEE. CDR3 size: 16 residues. The CDR3 sequence: CASSVDRVMGTDTQYF. The CDR3 bases are TGTGCCAGCAGCGTAGACAGGGTAATGGGCACAGATACGCAGTATTTT.

This chain uses TRBV27 with TRBJ1-6; perhaps TRBD1 as D (5 bases). Germline V CDR1 and CDR2: MNHEY, SMNVEV (reference sequence). This CDR3 is built from 14 residues. V was pared by 3 bases and J by 6 bases, with 9 bases between. The CDR3 reads CASSLGQINSPLHF. For the CDR3, the DNA is TGTGCCAGCAGTTTGGGGCAGATTAATTCACCCCTCCACTTT.

The V and J genes are TRBV7-2 and TRBJ1-4, with 7 nucleotides matching TRBD1. The junction had 5 bases not matched to a gene; V was cut back by 1 base and J by 6 bases. Germline V lookup: CDR1 SGHTA, CDR2 FQGNSA. The CDR3 length is 15 residues. CDR3 loop: CASSLGAGGDEKLFF. CDR3 bases: TGTGCCAGCAGCTTAGGTGCAGGGGGTGATGAAAAACTGTTTTTT.

V gene TRBV27 combines with J gene TRBJ2-1; 7 nucleotides align to TRBD2. The ends lost 2 bases at V and 13 bases at J; junction bases unmatched: 14. From germline, CDR1 is MNHEY and CDR2 SMNVEV (reference sequence). This CDR3 is built from 15 residues. In DNA, the CDR3 is TGTGCCAGCAGTTTAATTCTGGGGGGGTCCGCAGGTCAGTTCTTC. Translated: CASSLILGGSAGQFF.

The genes are TRBV27 and TRBJ1-5; D ambiguous. Germline loops: CDR1 MNHEY, CDR2 SMNVEV (reference sequence). CDR3 length: 12 amino acids. Trimming removed 3 bases at V and 4 bases at J, with 4 bases between. CDR3 protein: CASSFLNQPQHF. The CDR3 DNA sequence: TGTGCCAGCAGTTTCTTGAATCAGCCCCAGCATTTT.

The rearrangement joins TRBV28 to TRBJ2-6; a weak D match, TRBD1 (5 bases). This CDR3 spans 15 amino acids. In germline, CDR1 is MDHEN, CDR2 SYDVKM. Between the trimmed V and J ends, which lost 7 bases and 0 bases, there was a span of 10 bases. The CDR3 coding sequence is TGTGCCAGCAAAGGGGCCCACTCTGGGGCCAACGTCCTGACTTTC. Translated: CASKGAHSGANVLTF.

The chain uses TRBV5-1 and TRBJ2-2, with D possibly being TRBD2 (6 bases). The CDR3 extends over 15 amino acids. V lost 4 bases and J lost 7, with 17 bases in between. CDR1 is SGHRS and CDR2 is YFSETQ in the germline V gene. In nucleotides, the CDR3 is TGCGCCAGCAGCCCCGGTTGGGGGGTTAACGGGGAGCTGTTTTTT. As protein: CASSPGWGVNGELFF.